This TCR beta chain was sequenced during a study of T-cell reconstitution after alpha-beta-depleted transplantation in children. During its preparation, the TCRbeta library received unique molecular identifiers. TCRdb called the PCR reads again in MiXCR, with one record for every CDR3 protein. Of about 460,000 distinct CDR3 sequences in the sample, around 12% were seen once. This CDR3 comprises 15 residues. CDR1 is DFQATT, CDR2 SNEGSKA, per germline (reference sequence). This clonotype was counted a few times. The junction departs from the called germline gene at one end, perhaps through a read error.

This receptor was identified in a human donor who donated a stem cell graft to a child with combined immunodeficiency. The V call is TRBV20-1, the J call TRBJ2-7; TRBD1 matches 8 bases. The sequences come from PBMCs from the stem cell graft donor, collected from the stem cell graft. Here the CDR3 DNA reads TGCAGTGCTAGAGATCTAGACAGGGGCTCCCACGAGCAGTACTTC. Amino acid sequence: CSARDLDRGSHEQYF.